The following is a TCR beta chain sequence with its context. What it binds is not known. The data derive from a study of circulating and synovial CD4+ cells in juvenile arthritis. Germline V CDR1 and CDR2: LNHDA, SQIVND (reference sequence). The CDR3 covers 17 residues. Trimming cost V 10 bases and J 1 base; bases outside gene matches: 6. Study-level results: T cell genome counts differed by at least an order of magnitude between CPL and CD4 samples. Circulating pathogenic-like and bulk T cells looked alike by Vbeta family usage. These blood cells shared more CDR3 sequences with synovium than bulk blood.

Sequencing was performed with immunoSEQ multiplex PCR; in TCRdb, only in-frame clones are kept and a portion is missing. Among 30,000 to 40,000 clones listed, about 95% were seen once. The sequenced material came from CD4+ T cells from blood. The V and J genes are TRBV19 and TRBJ2-6, with 14 positions matching TRBD2. The receptor was derived from a human donor with juvenile idiopathic arthritis. The CDR3 DNA follows: TGTGCCACTTCGGGACTAGCGGGAGTTTCTGGGGCCAACGTCCTGACTTTC. Its translation: CATSGLAGVSGANVLTF.